A selection of T cell receptor beta chains follows, all from one sample in a study of OX40 agonist ivuxolimab in advanced cancers. The assay was immunoSEQ multiplex PCR, and TCRdb's table has in-frame clones only and misses some. The data show under 150,000 clones, with over 75% seen just once and around 0.99% held by the top ten. The sequences come from CD4+ or CD8+ T cells sorted from blood, collected in a trial of the OX40 agonist ivuxolimab. The receptors come from an adult with an advanced solid tumor such as melanoma, head and neck, liver or kidney cancer. Both conserved end residues are part of each CDR3. D genes are given only for firm matches. Clone size, where shown, is once, few, many, or a class for clones that have expanded.

j_gene	len	v_gene	abundance	d_gene	CDR3nt	CDR3aa
TRBJ1-1	16	TRBV7-2	-	-	TGTGCCAGCAGCTACGCCCCCCTTACAGCGAACACTGAAGCTTTCTTT	CASSYAPLTANTEAFF
TRBJ2-7	12	TRBV28	once	-	TGTGCCAGCAGCCAGCGGGCATACGAGCAGTACTTC	CASSQRAYEQYF
TRBJ2-2	16	TRBV27	few	-	TGTGCCAGCAGTTTGCCGACAGGACAGAACACCGGGGAGCTGTTTTTT	CASSLPTGQNTGELFF
TRBJ1-1	14	TRBV6-5	-	-	TGTGCCAGCAGTTACGGCAGGCGGGCCACTGAAGCTTTCTTT	CASSYGRRATEAFF
TRBJ1-5	13	TRBV28	-	TRBD1	TGTGCCAGCAGGACAGGGGGCTCTCAGCCCCAGCATTTT	CASRTGGSQPQHF
TRBJ2-5	14	TRBV4-3	once	-	TGCGCCAGCAGCCAAGATCTGTCACAAGAGACCCAGTACTTC	CASSQDLSQETQYF
TRBJ2-3	14	TRBV9	-	-	TGTGCCAGCGAAAGTGCGCCTGGCACAGATACGCAGTATTTT	CASESAPGTDTQYF
TRBJ2-3	20	TRBV5-4	once	TRBD2	TGTGCCAGCAGCCTCGGGGGCGGTGGTAGGGTGACTAGCGACACAGATACGCAGTATTTT	CASSLGGGGRVTSDTDTQYF
TRBJ2-3	14	TRBV6-5	-	-	TGTGCCAGCAGTTACTCGGGAGTCCAACGGGGCCAGTATTTT	CASSYSGVQRGQYF
TRBJ2-1	16	TRBV9	-	TRBD2	TGTGCCAGCAGCAAGGGGACTAGCGGCTCCTACAATGAGCAGTTCTTC	CASSKGTSGSYNEQFF
TRBJ1-5	15	TRBV28	-	-	TGTGCCAGCAGTTTAAAAAAGAATAGCAATCAGCCCCAGCATTTT	CASSLKKNSNQPQHF
TRBJ2-3	14	TRBV7-3	once	-	TGTGCCAGCAGCTCCAATCGGGGCACAGATACGCAGTATTTT	CASSSNRGTDTQYF